This TCR beta chain was identified during a study of T cell repertoires in cytomegalovirus infection. TCRdb reanalysed the reads using MiXCR and keeps one entry per CDR3 protein. The sample yields over 450,000 distinct CDR3 sequences, roughly 10% seen once. Germline trimming cut 4 bases from V and 4 bases from J; bases unmatched to any gene: 5. There are 14 residues in the CDR3. Germline lookup yields CDR1 MDHEN and CDR2 SYDVKM. Sequences were obtained from PBMCs. The V gene is TRBV28, the J gene TRBJ2-3, with 7 bases fitting TRBD2. This clonotype was obtained from a human donor in good health (CMV status not recorded). Some clones in this sample may be carry-over from other donors' samples. The CDR3 protein is CASSYAGEADTQYF. CDR3 DNA: TGTGCCAGCAGTTACGCGGGAGAGGCAGATACGCAGTATTTT. Looking up the rest from reference TRBV28 and TRBJ2-3 gives the full variable domain: DVKVTQSSRYLVKRTGEKVFLECVQDMDHENMFWYRQDPGLGLRLIYFSYDVKMKEKGDIPEGYSVSREKKERFSLILESASTNQTSMYLCASSYAGEADTQYFGPGTRLTVL.